This paragraph reports one T cell receptor beta chain. This cohort consisted of healthy bone marrow donors. The data were taken from a study of cytomegalovirus exposure and HLA in healthy donors. Trimming took 3 bases from V and 5 from J; bases not matched to a gene: 7. The germline V gene encodes CDR1 SGHTA and CDR2 FQGNSA. This CDR3 region has 15 residues. Both 60 Vbeta primers and 13 Jbeta primers went into the PCR. Original analysis: Roughly 80 million unique TCR beta chains, roughly 12 million shared, were counted in a later analysis. Repertoires were generated with immunoSEQ multiplex PCR, while TCRdb's copy carries only in-frame clones and drops some. V, J and clone size reflect that table, while D and trimming were determined from the DNA. The sample records 170,000 or so clones, under 90% being singletons.

Sequenced sample: PBMCs. This chain joins TRBV7-2 and TRBJ1-5; 7 positions agree with TRBD1. The receptor's source is a man aged 18-30 years in good health and CMV-seronegative. The CDR3 loop is CASSFSGTDHQPQHF. The CDR3 DNA reads TGTGCCAGCAGCTTTTCCGGGACAGATCATCAGCCCCAGCATTTT.